These T cell receptor beta chains were read from a single sample in a study of T cell responses to AZD1222 COVID-19 vaccine. The data were produced by immunoSEQ multiplex PCR, yet TCRdb's version contains in-frame clones alone and is incomplete. The sample carries tens of thousands of clones, over 75% recorded once. The specimen was peripheral blood, collected on day 0 of AZD1222 vaccination. The receptors were sampled from an adult in good health. The CDR3 runs from the conserved cysteine through the conserved F or W. Fields, in order: clone size, V gene, J gene, D gene, CDR3 DNA, CDR3 protein. The D gene is left open where the match is weak. Some rows have no size entry. The others give once, few or many, or a class for an expanded clone.

NA	TRBV19	TRBJ1-2	NA	TGTGCCAGTAGTATAGACCGCGACTCCTTCTATGGCTACACCTTC	CASSIDRDSFYGYTF
NA	TRBV11-1	TRBJ1-1	NA	TGTGCCAGTCGCAACAGGGACACTGAAGCTTTCTTT	CASRNRDTEAFF
once	TRBV4-3	TRBJ1-1	TRBD1	TGCGCCAGCAGCCAGCGGGAGGGGGCGAACACTGAAGCTTTCTTT	CASSQREGANTEAFF
once	TRBV4-2	TRBJ2-7	TRBD2	TGTGCCAGCAGCCAAGAAGGTAGCGGGGGCAACGAGCAGTACTTC	CASSQEGSGGNEQYF
NA	TRBV28	TRBJ1-1	TRBD1	TGTGCCAGCAGTTTATGGGGACAGGAGGCTTTCTTT	CASSLWGQEAFF
NA	TRBV28	TRBJ2-6	NA	TGTGCCAGCAGTTCTGAGGACGCTGGGGCCAACGTCCTGACTTTC	CASSSEDAGANVLTF
NA	TRBV6-5	TRBJ1-2	NA	TGTGCCAGCAGCCGGGACGGTTATTATGGCTACACCTTC	CASSRDGYYGYTF
once	TRBV6-5	TRBJ1-4	NA	TGTGCCAGCAGTTCTGGCCCTGTAAGGACTAATGAAAAACTGTTTTTT	CASSSGPVRTNEKLFF
NA	TRBV25-1	TRBJ1-2	TRBD1	TGTGCCAGCAGTGATAGGGGGCCTCACTATGGCTACACCTTC	CASSDRGPHYGYTF
NA	TRBV3-1/TRBV3-2	TRBJ1-2	NA	TGTGCCAGCAGCCTCCACCAGAAAGATGGGGGCTACACCTTC	CASSLHQKDGGYTF
NA	TRBV4-2	TRBJ2-4	NA	TGTGCCAGCAGCCAAGGGGTCAAAAACATTCAGTACTTC	CASSQGVKNIQYF
NA	TRBV3-1/TRBV3-2	TRBJ1-1	NA	TGTGCCAGCAGCCAAGCAAGAGGAAGAGAAGCTTTCTTT	CASSQARGREAFF
NA	TRBV2	TRBJ1-1	NA	TGTGCCAGCAGGGTACAGGGGAACACTGAAGCTTTCTTT	CASRVQGNTEAFF
NA	TRBV4-1	TRBJ1-3	NA	TGCGCCAGCAGCCAAGAGCACAGCTCTGGAAACACCATATATTTT	CASSQEHSSGNTIYF
NA	TRBV15	TRBJ1-4	TRBD1	TGTGCCACCAGCAGACTCGACAGGGGCCGTAATGAAAAACTGTTTTTT	CATSRLDRGRNEKLFF
NA	TRBV7-2	TRBJ2-7	NA	TGTGCCAGCAGCTCGATAATCTTGGAGGGGTGCTACGAGCAGTACTTC	CASSSIILEGCYEQYF
NA	TRBV6-2/TRBV6-3	TRBJ2-2	TRBD2	TGTGCCAGCAGTTATGGTAGCGGGGAAGCCGGGGAGCTGTTTTTT	CASSYGSGEAGELFF
NA	TRBV7-8	TRBJ2-1	TRBD2	TGTGCCAGCAGCTGGAGCGGGGGCGCAACCTACAATGAGCAGTTCTTC	CASSWSGGATYNEQFF
NA	TRBV19	TRBJ2-2	NA	TGTGCCAGTAGTCGGGGGGCCGCGGGGACCGGGGAGCTGTTTTTT	CASSRGAAGTGELFF
NA	TRBV5-1	TRBJ2-5	TRBD1	TGCGCCAGCAGCTCCGGGACAGGGAGCCAAGAGACCCAGTACTTC	CASSSGTGSQETQYF
few	TRBV7-2	TRBJ2-3	NA	TGTGCCAGCTCGCAGATCACAGATACGCAGTATTTT	CASSQITDTQYF
NA	TRBV11-2	TRBJ1-2	TRBD1	TGTGCCAGCAGCTCATCCACAGGGGAGGTTTACACCTTC	CASSSSTGEVYTF
NA	TRBV6-2/TRBV6-3	TRBJ1-6	TRBD1	TGTGCCAGCAGTACTACAGGGGTGACCTATAATTCACCCCTCCACTTT	CASSTTGVTYNSPLHF
NA	TRBV6-5	TRBJ1-1	TRBD1	TGTGCCATCGGACAGGGCAACACTGAAGCTTTCTTT	CAIGQGNTEAFF
medium-sized	TRBV5-5	TRBJ2-6	NA	TGTGCCAGCAGCTTGCTTTCAGGCTTAGGGGCCAACGTCCTGACTTTC	CASSLLSGLGANVLTF
NA	TRBV7-2	TRBJ1-1	NA	TGTGCCAGCAGCTTGTACAGGACTGAAGCTTTCTTT	CASSLYRTEAFF
NA	TRBV6-4	TRBJ1-6	NA	TGTGCCAGCAGTGATATCGCCAGGGGAGGTTCACCCCTCCACTTT	CASSDIARGGSPLHF
NA	TRBV7-2	TRBJ1-5	NA	TGTGCCAGCGGGTATCAGGGGCAAGGACAGCCCCAGCATTTT	CASGYQGQGQPQHF
NA	TRBV5-6	TRBJ2-5	TRBD2	TGTGCCAGCAGCTTGAGCGGGGGGGTACTTCAAGAGACCCAGTACTTC	CASSLSGGVLQETQYF
NA	TRBV7-6	TRBJ2-6	NA	TGTGCCAGCAGCTTCGAAGCTACCGGGGCCAACGTCCTGACTTTC	CASSFEATGANVLTF
NA	TRBV18	TRBJ1-5	TRBD1	TGTGCCAGCTCAGAGGGGACAGCCCACAATCAGCCCCAGCATTTT	CASSEGTAHNQPQHF
NA	TRBV5-6	TRBJ1-1	TRBD1	TGTGCCAGCAGCTGGACAGGGCTGAACACTGAAGCTTTCTTT	CASSWTGLNTEAFF